This section outlines one T cell receptor beta chain sequence together with its context. It may be a read error: a sequence one base away is much more abundant. The data stem from a study of T-cell reconstitution after alpha-beta-depleted transplantation in children. Trimming stripped 8 bases from V and 2 bases from J, with 16 bases between. The CDR3 totals 14 residues. Germline loops: CDR1 MNHEY, CDR2 SMNVEV (reference sequence). Molecular barcoding with unique molecular identifiers was used for the TCRbeta library. TCRdb fed the PCR reads into MiXCR, producing one record per CDR3 protein. The repertoire includes 200,000 to 250,000 distinct CDR3 sequences, about 8.8% of them detected once, and over 4.5% sits in the top ten.

This TCR came from a human donor who donated a stem cell graft to a child with SCID. The starting material was PBMCs from the stem cell graft donor, obtained from the stem cell graft. The chain carries TRBV27 and TRBJ2-7, with D possibly TRBD2 on 6 matching bases. The CDR3 spells CASGVGRSTYEQYF. CDR3 in DNA: TGTGCCAGCGGGGTCGGGAGATCGACCTACGAGCAGTACTTC.